Below, 4 T cell receptor beta chains from the same sample are listed, as sequenced in a study of cytomegalovirus exposure and HLA in healthy donors. With 60 Vbeta and 13 Jbeta primers, the PCR was carried out. Some clones are missing from TCRdb's copy, which holds only in-frame ones; the method was immunoSEQ multiplex PCR. The data contain roughly 220,000 clones, more than 80% of them singletons. The specimen was PBMCs. The receptors come from a man between 25 and 39 years old in good health and CMV-seronegative.

The chain employs TRBV27 and TRBJ2-7, with a weak D call TRBD2 (6 bases). Germline V gives CDR1 MNHEY, CDR2 SMNVEV (reference sequence). The CDR3 length is 13 residues. Trimming stripped 6 bases from V and 5 bases from J, with 14 bases between. The CDR3 coding sequence is TGTGCCAGCAGGGGTGGAGGGCAGGACGAGCAGTACTTC. As protein: CASRGGGQDEQYF.

The chain is built from TRBV7-3 and TRBJ2-6; TRBD1 aligns across 8 bases. This CDR3 comprises 18 residues. CDR1 SGHTA and CDR2 FQGTGA come from the germline V gene. The junction had 11 bases not matched to a gene; V was cut back by 5 bases and J by 2 bases. The CDR3 nucleotides are TGTGCCAGCAGCCCTGGACAGGGTAATTGGGCTGGGGCCAACGTCCTGACTTTC. Translation: CASSPGQGNWAGANVLTF.

The rearrangement joins TRBV6-6 to TRBJ2-1; 8 bases are a match to TRBD2. Looked up from germline, CDR1 is MNHNY and CDR2 is SVGAGI (reference sequence). The V and J ends lost 7 bases and 15 bases, in that order; junction bases with no gene match: 11. The CDR3 totals 12 residues. This chain's CDR3 is CASTRAGGLLFF. The DNA for the CDR3 is TGTGCCAGCACCCGGGCGGGGGGCCTCTTGTTCTTC.

This clone came up once. The rearrangement links TRBV28 to TRBJ2-2, with TRBD2 as a possible D gene (5 bases). Trimming pared 3 bases from V and 3 bases from J, leaving 14 bases between. Germline CDR1 is MDHEN and CDR2 is SYDVKM. The CDR3 consists of 16 residues. The CDR3 DNA sequence: TGTGCCAGCAGTTTTCCGCGGGCATCGTACACCGGGGAGCTGTTTTTT. This sequence encodes CASSFPRASYTGELFF.